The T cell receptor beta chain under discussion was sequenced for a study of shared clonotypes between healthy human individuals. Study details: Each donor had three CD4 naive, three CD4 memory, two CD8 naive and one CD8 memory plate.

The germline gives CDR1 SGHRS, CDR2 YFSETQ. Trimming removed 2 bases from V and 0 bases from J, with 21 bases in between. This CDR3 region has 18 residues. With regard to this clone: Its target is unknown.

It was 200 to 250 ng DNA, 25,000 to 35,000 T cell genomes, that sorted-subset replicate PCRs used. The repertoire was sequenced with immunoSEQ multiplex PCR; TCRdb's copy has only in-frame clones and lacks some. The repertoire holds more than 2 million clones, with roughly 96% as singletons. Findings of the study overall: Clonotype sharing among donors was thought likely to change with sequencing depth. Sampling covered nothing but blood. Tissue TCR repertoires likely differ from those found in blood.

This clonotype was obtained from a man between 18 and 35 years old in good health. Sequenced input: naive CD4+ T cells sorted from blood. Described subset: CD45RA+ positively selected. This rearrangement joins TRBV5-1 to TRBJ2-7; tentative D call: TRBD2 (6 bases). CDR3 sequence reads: CASSFYSGGEKSSYEQYF. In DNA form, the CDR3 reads TGCGCCAGCAGCTTTTATAGCGGAGGGGAAAAGAGCTCCTACGAGCAGTACTTC.